These 2 T cell receptor beta chains were all obtained from the same sample, sequenced in a study of T-cell memory formation after mild COVID-19. Each CDR3 protein is one row after TCRdb ran MiXCR on the 5' RACE reads. The table shows about 320,000 distinct CDR3 sequences, with 14% occurring only once. The sequenced material came from PBMCs or a T cell subset sorted from them (not recorded which). These receptor sequences come from a man between 18 and 29 years old who had mild COVID-19 (a few samples of this study predate the infection). Cell type and time point are not known.

This clonotype was seen a handful of times. The chain recombines TRBV5-1 with TRBJ1-4; D is unclear. The CDR3 totals 14 residues. The V gene's germline CDR1 is SGHRS and CDR2 YFSETQ. V was cut by 0 bases and J by 3 bases, with 6 bases left in between. The CDR3 reads CASSLGRPNEKLFF. DNA of the CDR3: TGCGCCAGCAGCTTGGGCCGGCCTAATGAAAAACTGTTTTTT.

This chain uses TRBV27 with TRBJ2-1, with D unclear. The CDR3 has 12 residues. Germline CDR1 reads MNHEY; CDR2 reads SMNVEV (reference sequence). V lost 4 bases and J lost 9, with 10 bases in between. This CDR3 is CASSSTWSEQFF. DNA for the CDR3: TGTGCCAGCAGTTCAACGTGGAGTGAGCAGTTCTTC.